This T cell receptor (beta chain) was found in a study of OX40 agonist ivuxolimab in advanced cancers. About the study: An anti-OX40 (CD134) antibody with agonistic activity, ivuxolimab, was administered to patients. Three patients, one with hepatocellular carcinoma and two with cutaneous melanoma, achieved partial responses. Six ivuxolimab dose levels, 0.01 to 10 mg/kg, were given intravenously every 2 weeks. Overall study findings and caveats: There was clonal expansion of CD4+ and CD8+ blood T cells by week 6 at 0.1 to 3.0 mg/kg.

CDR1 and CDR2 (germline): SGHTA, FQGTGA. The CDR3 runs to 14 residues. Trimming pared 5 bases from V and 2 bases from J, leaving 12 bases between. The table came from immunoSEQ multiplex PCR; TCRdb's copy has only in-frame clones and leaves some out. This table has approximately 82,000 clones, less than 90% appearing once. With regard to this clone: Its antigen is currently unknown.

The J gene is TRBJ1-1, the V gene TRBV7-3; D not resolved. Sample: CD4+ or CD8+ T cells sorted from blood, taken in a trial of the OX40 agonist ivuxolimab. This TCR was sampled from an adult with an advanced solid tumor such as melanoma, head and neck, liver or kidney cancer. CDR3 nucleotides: TGTGCCAGCAGCCTGACCCCTATTAACACTGAAGCTTTCTTT. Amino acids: CASSLTPINTEAFF.